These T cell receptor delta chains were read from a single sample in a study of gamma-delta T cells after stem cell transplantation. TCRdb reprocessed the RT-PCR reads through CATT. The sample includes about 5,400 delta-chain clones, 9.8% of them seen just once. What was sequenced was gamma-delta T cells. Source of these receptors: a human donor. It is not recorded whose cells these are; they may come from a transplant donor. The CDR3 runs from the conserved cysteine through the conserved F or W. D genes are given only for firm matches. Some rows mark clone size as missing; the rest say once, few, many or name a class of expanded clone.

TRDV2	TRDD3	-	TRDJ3	CACDTSGETGGSSWDTRQMFF	TGTGCCTGTGACACCAGCGGGGAGACTGGGGGATCCTCCTGGGACACCCGACAGATGTTTTTC
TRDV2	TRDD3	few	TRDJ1	CACDTPVLGDNDKLIF	TGTGCCTGTGACACCCCTGTACTGGGGGATAACGATAAACTCATCTTT
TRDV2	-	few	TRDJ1	CACDRMWEARMNPQGTDKLIF	TGTGCCTGTGACCGTATGTGGGAAGCGAGGATGAACCCCCAAGGGACCGATAAACTCATCTTT
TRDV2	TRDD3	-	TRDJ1	CACDTLLGRYTDKLIF	TGTGCCTGTGATACGTTACTGGGGAGGTACACCGATAAACTCATCTTT
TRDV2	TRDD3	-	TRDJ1	CACDQTTSGGYNPDKLIF	TGTGCCTGTGACCAGACTACGTCTGGGGGATACAACCCCGATAAACTCATCTTT
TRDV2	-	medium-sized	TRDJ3	CACDTPGVTSSWDTRQMFF	TGTGCCTGTGACACCCCGGGGGTTACAAGCTCCTGGGACACCCGACAGATGTTTTTC
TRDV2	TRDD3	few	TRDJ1	CACDTVESTGDMDTDKLIF	TGTGCCTGTGACACCGTTGAGAGTACTGGGGATATGGACACCGATAAACTCATCTTT
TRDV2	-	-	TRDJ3	CACDTWGPRGPGARQMFF	TGTGCCTGTGACACCTGGGGGCCGAGAGGGCCTGGAGCCCGACAGATGTTTTTC
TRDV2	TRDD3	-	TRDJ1	CACDSLLGDTLPYKLIF	TGTGCCTGTGACTCCCTACTGGGGGATACACTCCCCTATAAACTCATCTTT
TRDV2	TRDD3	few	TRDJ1	CACDTLHGGYGTDKLIF	TGTGCCTGTGACACCCTACATGGGGGATACGGCACCGATAAACTCATCTTT
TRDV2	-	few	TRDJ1	CACDTVRSGGPSIGYTDKLIF	TGTGCCTGTGACACCGTTAGATCGGGTGGTCCTTCCATTGGGTACACCGATAAACTCATCTTT
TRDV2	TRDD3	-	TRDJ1	CACDTWGIRGSDKLIF	TGTGCCTGTGACACATGGGGGATACGCGGATCCGATAAACTCATCTTT
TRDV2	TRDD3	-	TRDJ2	CACDPVLGDGALTAQLFF	TGTGCCTGTGACCCCGTACTGGGGGATGGAGCTTTGACAGCACAACTCTTCTTT
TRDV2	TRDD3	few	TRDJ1	CACDAILGDPGTDKLIF	TGTGCCTGTGACGCAATACTGGGGGATCCTGGTACCGATAAACTCATCTTT
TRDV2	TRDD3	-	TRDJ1	CACDTLRTGGDAGTDKLIF	TGTGCCTGTGACACCCTCCGTACTGGGGGAGACGCGGGTACCGATAAACTCATCTTT
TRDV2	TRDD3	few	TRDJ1	CACDTLLGDTPYTDKLIF	TGTGCCTGTGACACTTTACTGGGGGATACCCCGTACACCGATAAACTCATCTTT
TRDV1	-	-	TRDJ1	CALGDAPPRGGRYTDKLIF	TGTGCTCTTGGGGACGCACCCCCTAGGGGGGGACGGTACACCGATAAACTCATCTTT
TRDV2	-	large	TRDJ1	CACDTAARVTEKGDKLIF	TGTGCCTGTGACACCGCGGCAAGGGTCACCGAGAAGGGCGATAAACTCATCTTT
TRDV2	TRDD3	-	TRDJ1	CACDAVTGSGGYHTDKLIF	TGTGCCTGTGACGCCGTAACCGGGTCTGGGGGATACCACACCGATAAACTCATCTTT
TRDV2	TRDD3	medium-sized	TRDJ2	CACDNWGSTAQLFF	TGTGCCTGTGACAACTGGGGGTCGACAGCACAACTCTTCTTT
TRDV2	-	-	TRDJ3	CACDSGMGQGSWDTRQMFF	TGTGCCTGTGACAGTGGGATGGGCCAGGGCTCTTGGGACACCCGACAGATGTTTTTC
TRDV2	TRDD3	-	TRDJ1	CACDPLRGDTRGTDKLIF	TGTGCCTGCGACCCCCTCCGGGGGGATACGCGGGGCACCGATAAACTCATCTTT
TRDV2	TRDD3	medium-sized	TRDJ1	CACEPLGDKGRWVDKLIF	TGTGCCTGTGAACCACTGGGGGATAAAGGGAGATGGGTCGATAAACTCATCTTT
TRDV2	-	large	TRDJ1	CACDGLPGDQYTDKLIF	TGTGCCTGTGATGGACTGCCGGGGGACCAATACACCGATAAACTCATCTTT
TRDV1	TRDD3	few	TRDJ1	CALGKPVSSPLLGDTGDTDKLIF	TGTGCTCTTGGGAAGCCGGTATCCTCTCCCTTACTGGGGGATACGGGGGACACCGATAAACTCATCTTT
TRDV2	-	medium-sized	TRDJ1	CACDTLGTERYTDKLIF	TGTGCCTGTGACACGCTGGGGACTGAAAGGTACACCGATAAACTCATCTTT
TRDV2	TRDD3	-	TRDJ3	CACGALLGDLSSSWDTRQMFF	TGTGCCTGTGGCGCCCTACTGGGGGACCTCTCGAGCTCCTGGGACACCCGACAGATGTTTTTC